The clone carrying this TCR beta chain was detected many times. The sample originates from a study of T cells after yellow fever vaccination. Each CDR3 protein gets one entry after TCRdb re-called the 5' RACE reads with MiXCR. The data contain approximately 300,000 distinct CDR3 sequences, about 10% of them singletons. This CDR3 has 13 residues. In germline, CDR1 is MNHEY, CDR2 SVGAGI. The V end lost 5 bases, the J end lost 4 bases, and 11 bases lay between the germline ends. The J gene is TRBJ1-1, the V gene TRBV6-5; D not resolved. The sequence came from a man younger than 30 who received the YFV17D yellow fever vaccine. Sequenced here: CD4+ T cells sorted from PBMCs, sampled 45 days after the yellow fever booster vaccination. In DNA form, the CDR3 reads TGTGCCAGCAGTCCTGGGCAGTTCACTGAAGCTTTCTTT. Its protein product is CASSPGQFTEAFF.